These T cell receptor beta chains were read from a single sample in a study of shared clonotypes between healthy human individuals. This table comes from immunoSEQ multiplex PCR, and its TCRdb copy is limited to in-frame clones, with some not included. Counted here are about 2,500,000 clones, around nine tenths occurring once; the ten biggest clones make up about 0.13%. Specimen: naive CD4+ T cells sorted from blood. Source of these receptors: a man aged 18 to 29 in good health. The CDR3 runs from the conserved cysteine through the conserved F or W. The D gene is left open where the match is weak. Size is stated for part of the rows, as once, few or many counts, or as a class when the clone is expanded.

clone_size	v_call	d_call	j_call	cdr3_nt	cdr3_aa
NA	TRBV5-1	NA	TRBJ1-6	TGCGCCAGCAGCTGGGGGTCATTGGTCTCCTATAATTCACCCCTCCACTTT	CASSWGSLVSYNSPLHF
NA	TRBV19	NA	TRBJ1-2	TGTGCCAGTAGCCCCGGGGGGCGGCCCGGAGAAAATGGCTACACCTTC	CASSPGGRPGENGYTF
NA	TRBV11-2	TRBD2	TRBJ2-7	TGTGCCAGCAGCTTAGATTCCCGGACTAGCGGGGGGGCTTCCTACGAGCAGTACTTC	CASSLDSRTSGGASYEQYF
NA	TRBV4-1	NA	TRBJ2-2	TGCGCCAGCAGCCGCCTACAAAACGGGGAGCTGTTTTTT	CASSRLQNGELFF
NA	TRBV28	NA	TRBJ2-5	TGTGCCAGCAGTTTTATCCAGGGAGGAGGTCAAGAGACCCAGTACTTC	CASSFIQGGGQETQYF
NA	TRBV29-1	NA	TRBJ1-2	TGCAGCGTTGAATCCCGAGGAGCTAACTATGGCTACACCTTC	CSVESRGANYGYTF
NA	TRBV5-4	NA	TRBJ2-1	TGTGCCAGCAGCTCGATGGGCGGTCTCTACAATGAGCAGTTCTTC	CASSSMGGLYNEQFF
once	TRBV2	NA	TRBJ2-2	TGTGCCAGCGGCCGGAGTGGGGGGAACACCGGGGAGCTGTTTTTT	CASGRSGGNTGELFF
NA	TRBV4-1	TRBD2	TRBJ2-3	TGCGCCAGCAGCCAGCGGGAGACGGATACGCAGTATTTT	CASSQRETDTQYF
NA	TRBV2	NA	TRBJ1-2	TGTGCCAGCAGAACCGACGTCTATGGCTACACCTTC	CASRTDVYGYTF
NA	TRBV28	NA	TRBJ2-7	TGTGCCAGCAGCCCCACAGGGAAATCCTACGAGCAGTACTTC	CASSPTGKSYEQYF
NA	TRBV19	NA	TRBJ1-5	TGTGCCAGTTCCTACGCCGGGACTCCGTTTAGCAATCAGCCCCAGCATTTT	CASSYAGTPFSNQPQHF
NA	TRBV28	NA	TRBJ1-2	TGTGCCAGCAGTTTTCAAAAGAGCTTTAACTATGGCTACACCTTC	CASSFQKSFNYGYTF
NA	TRBV10-3	TRBD1	TRBJ1-2	TGTGCCATCAGGGGGACAGGAGCAAACTATGGCTACACCTTC	CAIRGTGANYGYTF
NA	TRBV19	TRBD1	TRBJ1-5	TGTGCCAGTAGTCCGAGGACAGGGGATTATCAGCCCCAGCATTTT	CASSPRTGDYQPQHF
NA	TRBV27	TRBD1	TRBJ1-1	TGTGCCAGCAGTTTCGGAGGACAGGGAATTCCGAACACTGAAGCTTTCTTT	CASSFGGQGIPNTEAFF
NA	TRBV7-8	NA	TRBJ1-1	TGTGCCAGCAGCTTAGATGTGAACACTGAAGCTTTCTTT	CASSLDVNTEAFF
NA	TRBV5-5	NA	TRBJ1-1	TGTGCCAGCAGCTACCGGGACAAGAACACTGAAGCTTTCTTT	CASSYRDKNTEAFF
NA	TRBV29-1	NA	TRBJ1-2	TGCAGCGTTGCCACTCCTAACTATGGCTACACCTTC	CSVATPNYGYTF
NA	TRBV30	TRBD1	TRBJ2-2	TGTGCCTGGACCTGGACAGGGGTCTACACCGGGGAGCTGTTTTTT	CAWTWTGVYTGELFF
NA	TRBV7-9	NA	TRBJ1-5	TGTGCCAGCAGCTTAGATTTTAATCAGCCCCAGCATTTT	CASSLDFNQPQHF
NA	TRBV7-2	TRBD1	TRBJ2-1	TGTGCCAGCAGCACGGACAGGGGGACCTACAATGAGCAGTTCTTC	CASSTDRGTYNEQFF
NA	TRBV18	NA	TRBJ2-5	TGTGCCAGCTCAGGCTCCACGGGAGAGACCCAGTACTTC	CASSGSTGETQYF
NA	TRBV7-9	NA	TRBJ2-1	TGTGCCAGCAGCTTCCCGGGGAATGAGCAGTTCTTC	CASSFPGNEQFF
NA	TRBV10-3	TRBD2	TRBJ2-1	TGTGCCATCAGTACCTTAGCGGGAGGGCAAAATGAGCAGTTCTTC	CAISTLAGGQNEQFF
NA	TRBV2	TRBD1	TRBJ2-7	TGTGCCAGCAGTCCGACAGGGTTTCGGGAGCAGTACTTC	CASSPTGFREQYF
NA	TRBV7-9	TRBD1	TRBJ2-1	TGTGCCAGCAGCCTCCAACAGGGGAAAGGGTACAATGAGCAGTTCTTC	CASSLQQGKGYNEQFF
NA	TRBV9	TRBD2	TRBJ2-2	TGTGCCAGCAGCGTAGGGGGACTAGCGGGACCCGCCGGGGCCGGGGAGCTGTTTTTT	CASSVGGLAGPAGAGELFF
NA	TRBV28	TRBD1	TRBJ1-2	TGTGCCAGCAGTCAGGGACAGGGTTATGGCTACACCTTC	CASSQGQGYGYTF
NA	TRBV6-5	NA	TRBJ1-5	TGTGCCAGCAGTCGCAGACAGTCTCAGCCCCAGCATTTT	CASSRRQSQPQHF
NA	TRBV7-3	NA	TRBJ1-6	TGTGCCAGCAGCCAAGGGGTCGTCGGATCTAATTCACCCCTCCACTTT	CASSQGVVGSNSPLHF
NA	TRBV5-4	NA	TRBJ2-7	TGTGCCAGCAGCCCCGGCGGGACGAAGACCTACGAGCAGTACTTC	CASSPGGTKTYEQYF
NA	TRBV30	NA	TRBJ2-1	TGTGCCTGGGGATTAGACCTATATTACAATGAGCAGTTCTTC	CAWGLDLYYNEQFF
NA	TRBV4-3	TRBD1	TRBJ2-1	TGCGCCAGCAGCCAAGAGGGACAGTGGACCTACAATGAGCAGTTCTTC	CASSQEGQWTYNEQFF
once	TRBV4-2	NA	TRBJ2-2	TGTGCCAGCAGCCAAGATCGATATGGGGGAACCGGGGAGCTGTTTTTT	CASSQDRYGGTGELFF
NA	TRBV6-5	TRBD2	TRBJ2-1	TGTGCCAGCAGTTCCCCGGGGGGGCAAGGGTTCTTC	CASSSPGGQGFF
NA	TRBV18	TRBD1	TRBJ2-5	TGTGCCAGCTCACCCGATCTCGGGACAGAAACAGGGACCCAGTACTTC	CASSPDLGTETGTQYF
NA	TRBV6-1	TRBD1	TRBJ2-7	TGTGCCACTAACAGGGGAGTTTATGAAGATTACGAGCAGTACTTC	CATNRGVYEDYEQYF
NA	TRBV11-2	NA	TRBJ2-5	TGTGCCAGCAGCTTAGACAGGATCGAGACCCAGTACTTC	CASSLDRIETQYF
once	TRBV5-4	NA	TRBJ2-7	TGTGCCAGCAGCTCCTTCTCGGGGAACTCCTACGAGCAGTACTTC	CASSSFSGNSYEQYF
NA	TRBV9	TRBD1	TRBJ2-1	TGTGCCAGCAGCCTCCGGACAGGGGGCAGGGATGAGCAGTTCTTC	CASSLRTGGRDEQFF
NA	TRBV5-4	TRBD1	TRBJ1-6	TGTGCCAGCAGCCCGGACAGGGTCGAGAATTCACCCCTCCACTTT	CASSPDRVENSPLHF
NA	TRBV27	NA	TRBJ1-6	TGTGCCAGCAGTTTATTGAGCGATTCACCCCTCCACTTT	CASSLLSDSPLHF
NA	TRBV28	TRBD1	TRBJ2-7	TGTGCCAGCAGTTTACCACCCTTTAAAATAAGGGACAGCCAGGCCGAGCAGTACTTC	CASSLPPFKIRDSQAEQYF
NA	TRBV6-1	TRBD2	TRBJ2-3	TGTGCCAGCAGTGTGGGACTAGCGGGGGGCCTCAATACGCAGTATTTT	CASSVGLAGGLNTQYF
NA	TRBV19	NA	TRBJ2-1	TGTGCCAGTAGTATCAGTAGCGGTACGTCCTACAATGAGCAGTTCTTC	CASSISSGTSYNEQFF
NA	TRBV6-5	NA	TRBJ2-7	TGTGCCAGCAGGCAGACGGGCCTCCTTGCGTACGAGCAGTACTTC	CASRQTGLLAYEQYF
NA	TRBV30	NA	TRBJ2-7	TGTGCCTGGACGTCGGATGCCTACGAGCAGTACTTC	CAWTSDAYEQYF
NA	TRBV29-1	TRBD2	TRBJ2-1	TGCAGCGTTGATATAGCGGGAAATGAGCAGTTCTTC	CSVDIAGNEQFF
NA	TRBV4-1	TRBD2	TRBJ2-5	TGCGCCAGCAGCCCTGTCTCAGGACTAGCGGGGGGGACCCAGTACTTC	CASSPVSGLAGGTQYF
once	TRBV6-5	NA	TRBJ2-2	TGTGCCAGCACCCGCGACAGGACCGGGGAGCTGTTTTTT	CASTRDRTGELFF
NA	TRBV9	TRBD2	TRBJ2-1	TGTGCCAGCTCCGGCGGGGGGAGCTCCTACAATGAGCAGTTCTTC	CASSGGGSSYNEQFF
NA	TRBV5-5	TRBD2	TRBJ2-7	TGTGCCAGCAGCCCCCTAGCGGGAGGGCGCTACGAGCAGTACTTC	CASSPLAGGRYEQYF
once	TRBV9	NA	TRBJ2-2	TGTGCCAGCAGCGTAGTCGAGGGGTCGAACACCGGGGAGCTGTTTTTT	CASSVVEGSNTGELFF
NA	TRBV2	TRBD2	TRBJ2-7	TGTGCCAGCAGTGAGGTGATTAGCGGGGGCCACGAGCAGTACTTC	CASSEVISGGHEQYF
NA	TRBV5-6	TRBD1	TRBJ2-3	TGTGCCAGCAGCTTGGACAGGGGGCATAAAGATACGCAGTATTTT	CASSLDRGHKDTQYF
NA	TRBV10-1	TRBD1	TRBJ2-3	TGCGCCAGCAGTGAATTTGTGAGGGGCCGGGACAGGGGACCAGATACGCAGTATTTT	CASSEFVRGRDRGPDTQYF
NA	TRBV2	NA	TRBJ2-7	TGTGCCAGCAGTGTAGGAAGGCGGGTACGGCTTCCTTCCTACGAGCAGTACTTC	CASSVGRRVRLPSYEQYF
NA	TRBV6-5	NA	TRBJ1-2	TGTGCCAGCAGCGCCGGGACGGCGAATAACTATGGCTACACCTTC	CASSAGTANNYGYTF
NA	TRBV5-6	NA	TRBJ1-4	TGTGCCAGCAGCTTCGGTGCAGCAAGCAATGAAAAACTGTTTTTT	CASSFGAASNEKLFF